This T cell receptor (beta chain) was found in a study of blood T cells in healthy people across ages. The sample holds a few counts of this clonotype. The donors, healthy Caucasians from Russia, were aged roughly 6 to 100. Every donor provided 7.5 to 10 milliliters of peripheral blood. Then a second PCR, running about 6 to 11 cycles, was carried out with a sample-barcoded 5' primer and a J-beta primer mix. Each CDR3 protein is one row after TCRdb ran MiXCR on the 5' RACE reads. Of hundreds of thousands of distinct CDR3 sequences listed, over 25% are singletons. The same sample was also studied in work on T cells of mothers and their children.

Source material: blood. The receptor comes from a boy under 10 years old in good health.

The CDR3 coding sequence is TGTGCCAGCAGTTTTTCGCAGGGGGCGTTTACTGAAGCTTTCTTT. Encoded protein: CASSFSQGAFTEAFF. The chain combines TRBV28 with TRBJ1-1; 8 nucleotides align to TRBD1. The CDR3 length is 15 residues. After removal of 3 bases from V and 5 bases from J, the junction contained 8 bases not matched to a gene. CDR1 is MDHEN, CDR2 SYDVKM, per germline.